This T cell receptor beta chain stems from a study of shared clonotypes between healthy human individuals. Study-level results: Non-shared clonotypes were found to have lower generation probabilities than the clonotypes that were shared by all four of the sorted-subset donors.

Germline lookup yields CDR1 SEHNR and CDR2 FQNEAQ (reference sequence). This CDR3 has 17 amino acids. Unmatched junction bases numbered 11, after V lost 6 bases and J lost 1 base. Naive CD8 cells lacked CD45RO and underwent positive selection for CCR7, leaving out terminally differentiated effector memory CD45RA+ cells. The method was immunoSEQ multiplex PCR; TCRdb's version includes in-frame clones alone and lacks a portion of them. The sample shows hundreds of thousands of clones, 96% of them seen only once. In regard to this clone: Its specificity is not known.

This chain joins TRBV7-9 and TRBJ2-3; the match to TRBD1 covers 9 bases. Source material: naive CD8+ T cells sorted from blood. The clonotype comes from a woman younger than 45 in good health. This CDR3 reads CASSYLRDREGTDTQYF. DNA for the CDR3: TGTGCCAGCAGTTACCTCCGGGACAGGGAGGGCACAGATACGCAGTATTTT. The full variable domain, its missing parts supplied by reference TRBV7-9 and TRBJ2-3, is DTGVSQNPRHKITKRGQNVTFRCDPISEHNRLYWYRQTLGQGPEFLTYFQNEAQLEKSRLLSDRFSAERPKGSFSTLEIQRTEQGDSAMYLCASSYLRDREGTDTQYFGPGTRLTVL.